These 15 T cell receptor beta chains originate from one sample sequenced in a study of identical twins. A single record per CDR3 protein comes from TCRdb applying MiXCR to the 5' RACE reads. The table lists hundreds of thousands of distinct CDR3 sequences, around a sixth of them singletons. The same sample was also used in a study of T cells expressing NK-cell markers.

Sequenced: PBMCs. The source of these receptors is a young woman in good health.

This clonotype showed up just a few times. The rearrangement links TRBV3-1 to TRBJ2-7; 7 nucleotides align to TRBD2. V was pared by 4 bases and J by 2 bases, with 8 bases of the junction left unmatched. The CDR3 runs to 15 residues. Germline CDR1 is LGHDT and CDR2 is YNNKEL (reference sequence). CDR3 DNA: TGTGCCAGCAGCCCCCGACTAGCAACTACCTACGAGCAGTACTTC. It yields the protein CASSPRLATTYEQYF.

V gene TRBV9 combines with J gene TRBJ2-5; a weak D match, TRBD2 (6 bases). Germline CDR1 reads SGDLS; CDR2 reads YYNGEE. CDR3 length: 15 residues. V was cut by 0 bases and J by 5 bases, with 14 bases left in between. The DNA for the CDR3 is TGTGCCAGCAGCGTAGCGGGGTCAGGGAGGGAGACCCAGTACTTC. This encodes CASSVAGSGRETQYF.

This clonotype showed up just a few times. The chain uses TRBV12-3 or TRBV12-4 and TRBJ2-3; TRBD2 aligns across 9 bases. V was clipped by 5 bases and J by 2 bases; unmatched bases: 8. The CDR3 is made up of 16 amino acids. This CDR3 is CASSIPSGEITDTQYF. In nucleotides, the CDR3 is TGTGCCAGCAGTATCCCTAGCGGGGAAATCACAGATACGCAGTATTTT.

This clonotype is a singleton in its sample. This chain links TRBV7-2 with TRBJ2-7; the D gene is possibly TRBD1 (6 bases). The CDR3 is made up of 13 amino acids. The V gene's germline CDR1 is SGHTA and CDR2 FQGNSA. The V gene lost 4 bases and the J gene lost 2 bases, with 9 bases spanning the gap. The CDR3 coding sequence is TGTGCCAGCAGCTGGGGACAACCCTACGAGCAGTACTTC. As protein: CASSWGQPYEQYF.

This rearrangement joins TRBV6-2 or TRBV6-3 to TRBJ2-7, with D perhaps being TRBD1 or TRBD2 (6 bases each). This CDR3 region has 11 residues. Trimming took 4 bases from V and 12 from J, leaving 13 bases between them. Germline V lookup: CDR1 MNHEY, CDR2 SVGEGT. CDR3 DNA: TGTGCCAGCAGTTCCCCGGGGGCTCCGTACTTC. It translates to CASSSPGAPYF.

This clonotype was seen a handful of times. This chain connects TRBV6-5 to TRBJ1-2; D ambiguous. V was pared by 2 bases and J by 6 bases, with 13 bases between. This CDR3 has 14 amino acids. CDR1 and CDR2 (germline): MNHEY, SVGAGI. DNA for the CDR3: TGTGCCAGCAGTTACCTGTCCCCAGAGGATGGCTACACCTTC. Translating gives CASSYLSPEDGYTF.

This clonotype was observed a handful of times. V gene TRBV2 combines with J gene TRBJ2-7; 7 nucleotides align to TRBD1. In germline, CDR1 is SNHLY, CDR2 FYNNEI. The CDR3 totals 15 residues. With 6 bases clipped from V and 3 bases from J, the junction kept 11 bases outside the gene matches. DNA of the CDR3: TGTGCCAGCAGAATGTACCGGGACAGAGTCTACGAGCAGTACTTC. Amino acid sequence: CASRMYRDRVYEQYF.

V and J are TRBV19 and TRBJ2-7; the match to TRBD2 covers 11 bases. Germline CDR1 LNHDA, CDR2 SQIVND (reference sequence). V was clipped by 5 bases and J by 2 bases; unmatched bases: 5. This CDR3 comprises 15 residues. CDR3 sequence: CASSGGTSGTYEQYF. CDR3 bases: TGTGCCAGTAGTGGGGGGACTAGCGGCACCTACGAGCAGTACTTC.

This clonotype was observed a handful of times. This chain uses TRBV10-3 with TRBJ2-7; 15 bases map to TRBD2. The CDR3 sequence is 15 residues long. In germline, CDR1 is ENHRY, CDR2 SYGVKD. The V segment lost 6 bases and the J segment 4 bases; nucleotides outside the gene matches: 4. CDR3 DNA: TGTGCCATCAGGAAGGGACTAGCGGGGGGATACGAGCAGTACTTC. Amino acids: CAIRKGLAGGYEQYF.

The chain has TRBV14 and TRBJ2-1, with 12 bases matching TRBD2. The CDR3 length is 16 residues. V trimming: 4 bases; J trimming: 4 bases; junction bases outside the gene matches: 5. The germline V gene has CDR1 SGHDN and CDR2 FVKESK. The CDR3 reads CASSLLAGGLYNEQFF. In DNA, the CDR3 is TGTGCCAGCAGCCTACTAGCGGGGGGCCTGTACAATGAGCAGTTCTTC.

The rearrangement uses TRBV29-1 and TRBJ1-4; no firm D call. The germline CDR1 and CDR2 sequences are SQVTM and ANQGSEA. This CDR3 region has 10 residues. Trimming stripped 6 bases from V and 5 bases from J, with 4 bases between. The CDR3 loop is CSVQNEKLFF. The CDR3 region has the DNA TGCAGCGTCCAAAATGAAAAACTGTTTTTT.

This chain uses TRBV20-1 with TRBJ2-7; D possibly corresponds to TRBD2 (6 bases). Trimming cost V 3 bases and J 3 bases, with 15 bases left between them. Germline V CDR1 and CDR2: DFQATT, SNEGSKA (reference sequence). CDR3 size: 14 residues. CDR3 sequence (DNA): TGCAGTGCTAGTCACACTAGCCGGGGCTACGAGCAGTACTTC. Its protein product is CSASHTSRGYEQYF.

This chain joins TRBV5-5 and TRBJ2-2, with unresolved D. Per germline, CDR1 SGHKS and CDR2 YYEKEE (reference sequence). Trimming removed 1 base from V and 5 bases from J, with 12 bases in between. CDR3 length: 15 residues. The CDR3, as DNA: TGTGCCAGCAGCTTGCGGCAGACGTTAACCGGGGAGCTGTTTTTT. Translated: CASSLRQTLTGELFF.

Only a few counts were recorded for this clonotype. V gene TRBV30 combines with J gene TRBJ2-4; D is possibly TRBD1 (6 bases). V lost 5 bases and J 1 base, leaving 9 bases between the germline ends. In germline, CDR1 is GTSNPN, CDR2 SVGIG (reference sequence). This CDR3 region has 13 residues. Written as DNA, the CDR3 is TGTGCCTGGCAAGACAGGGCCAAAAACATTCAGTACTTC. Translated: CAWQDRAKNIQYF.

This clonotype was seen more than once but under ten times. The V gene is TRBV7-2, the J gene TRBJ2-3, with 11 bases aligning to TRBD2. The V segment lost 0 bases and the J segment 2 bases; nucleotides outside the gene matches: 7. CDR1 is SGHTA, CDR2 FQGNSA, per germline. This CDR3 region has 18 residues. CDR3 loop: CASSLALGTSGLTDTQYF. CDR3 sequence (DNA): TGTGCCAGCAGCTTAGCGCTCGGGACTAGCGGACTCACAGATACGCAGTATTTT.